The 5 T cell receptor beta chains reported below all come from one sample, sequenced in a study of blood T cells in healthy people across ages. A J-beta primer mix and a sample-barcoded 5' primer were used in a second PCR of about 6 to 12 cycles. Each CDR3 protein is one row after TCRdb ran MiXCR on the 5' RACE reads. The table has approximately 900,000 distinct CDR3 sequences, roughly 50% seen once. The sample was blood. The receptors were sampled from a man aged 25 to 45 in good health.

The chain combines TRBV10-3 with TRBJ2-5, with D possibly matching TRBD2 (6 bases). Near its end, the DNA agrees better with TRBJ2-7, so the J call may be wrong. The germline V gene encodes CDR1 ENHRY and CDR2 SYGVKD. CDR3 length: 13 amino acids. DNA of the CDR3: TGTGCCATCAGTGAAACCGGGAGCTACGAGCAGTACTTC. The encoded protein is CAISETGSYEQYF.

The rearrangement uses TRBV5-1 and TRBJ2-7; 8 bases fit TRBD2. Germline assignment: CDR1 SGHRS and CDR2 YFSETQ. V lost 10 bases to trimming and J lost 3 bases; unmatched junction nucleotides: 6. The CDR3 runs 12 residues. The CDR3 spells CAAGGQNYEQYF. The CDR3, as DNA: TGCGCCGCGGGAGGACAGAACTACGAGCAGTACTTC.

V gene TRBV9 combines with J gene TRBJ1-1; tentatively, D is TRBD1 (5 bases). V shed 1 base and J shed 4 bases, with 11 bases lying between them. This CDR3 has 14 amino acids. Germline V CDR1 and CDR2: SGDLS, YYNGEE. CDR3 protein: CASSVRGGSTEAFF. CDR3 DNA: TGTGCCAGCAGCGTAAGGGGTGGGAGCACTGAAGCTTTCTTT.

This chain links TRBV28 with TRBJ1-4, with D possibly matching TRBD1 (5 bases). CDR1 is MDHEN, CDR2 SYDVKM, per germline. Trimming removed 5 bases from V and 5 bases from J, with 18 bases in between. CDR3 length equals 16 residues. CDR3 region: CASSGGPGGKNEKLFF. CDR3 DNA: TGTGCCAGCAGTGGGGGACCCGGCGGGAAAAATGAAAAACTGTTTTTT.

Here the CDR3 DNA reads TGTGCCAGCAGTGGCATTTCAGGGGGCCCCTACGAGCAGTACTTC. As protein: CASSGISGGPYEQYF. The chain carries TRBV2 and TRBJ2-7; 8 nucleotides agree with TRBD1. V gave up 4 bases and J gave up 2 bases; unmatched junction bases: 7. Germline CDR1 and CDR2: SNHLY and FYNNEI. This CDR3 has 15 amino acids.